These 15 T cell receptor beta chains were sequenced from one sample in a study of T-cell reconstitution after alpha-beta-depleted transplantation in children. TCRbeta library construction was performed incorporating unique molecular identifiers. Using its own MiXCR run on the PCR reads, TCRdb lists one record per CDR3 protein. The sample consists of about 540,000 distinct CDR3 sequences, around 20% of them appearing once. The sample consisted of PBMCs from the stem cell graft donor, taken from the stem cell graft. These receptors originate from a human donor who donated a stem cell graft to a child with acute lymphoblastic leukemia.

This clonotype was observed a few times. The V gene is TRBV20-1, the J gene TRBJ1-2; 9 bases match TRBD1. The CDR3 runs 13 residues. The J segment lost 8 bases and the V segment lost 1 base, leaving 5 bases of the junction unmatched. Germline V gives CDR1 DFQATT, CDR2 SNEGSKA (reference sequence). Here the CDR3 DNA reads TGCAGTGCTAGAGTCGGGACAGGGAACGGCTACACCTTC. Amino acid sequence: CSARVGTGNGYTF.

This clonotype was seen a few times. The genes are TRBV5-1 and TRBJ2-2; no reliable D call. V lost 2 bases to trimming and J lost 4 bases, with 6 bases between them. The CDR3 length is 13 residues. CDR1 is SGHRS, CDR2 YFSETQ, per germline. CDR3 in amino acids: CASSFEFTGELFF. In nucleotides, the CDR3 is TGCGCCAGCAGCTTTGAGTTCACCGGGGAGCTGTTTTTT.

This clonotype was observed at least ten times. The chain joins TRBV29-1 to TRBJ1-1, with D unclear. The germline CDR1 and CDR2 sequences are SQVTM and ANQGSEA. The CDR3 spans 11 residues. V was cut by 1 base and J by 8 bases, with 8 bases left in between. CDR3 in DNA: TGCAGCGTTGAAGTGGGAGGGGAAGCTTTCTTT. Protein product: CSVEVGGEAFF.

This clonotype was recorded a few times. DNA for the CDR3: TGTGCCAGCGCCACTAGCGGGCTCCCCTACGAGCAGTACTTC. Its translation: CASATSGLPYEQYF. This chain connects TRBV27 to TRBJ2-7, with 9 bases matching TRBD2. CDR3 length: 14 amino acids. V shed 8 bases, J shed 2 bases, and the junction held 7 bases outside the gene matches. Looked up from germline, CDR1 is MNHEY and CDR2 is SMNVEV (reference sequence).

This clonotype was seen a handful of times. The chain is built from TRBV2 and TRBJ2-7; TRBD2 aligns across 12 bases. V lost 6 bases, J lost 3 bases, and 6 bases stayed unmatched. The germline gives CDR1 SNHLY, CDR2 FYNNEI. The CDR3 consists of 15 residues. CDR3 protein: CASRILAGGGYEQYF. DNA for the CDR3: TGTGCCAGCAGGATACTAGCGGGAGGTGGCTACGAGCAGTACTTC.

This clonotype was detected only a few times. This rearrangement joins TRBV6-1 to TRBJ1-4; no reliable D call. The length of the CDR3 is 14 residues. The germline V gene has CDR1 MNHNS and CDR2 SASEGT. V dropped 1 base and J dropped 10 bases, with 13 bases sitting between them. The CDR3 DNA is TGTGCCAGCAGTGAAGGGACCGACTCCGGAAAACTGTTTTTT. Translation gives CASSEGTDSGKLFF.

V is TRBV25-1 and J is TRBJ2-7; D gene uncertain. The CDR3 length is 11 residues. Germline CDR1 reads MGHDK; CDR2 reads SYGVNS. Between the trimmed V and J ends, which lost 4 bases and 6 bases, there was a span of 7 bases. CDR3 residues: CASSVVGEQYF. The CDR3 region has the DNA TGTGCCAGCAGTGTAGTTGGCGAGCAGTACTTC.

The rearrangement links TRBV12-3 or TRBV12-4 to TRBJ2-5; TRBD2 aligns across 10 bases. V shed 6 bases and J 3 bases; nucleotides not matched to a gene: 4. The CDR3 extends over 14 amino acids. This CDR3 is CASRSSGGEETQYF. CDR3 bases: TGTGCCAGCAGGTCTAGCGGGGGAGAAGAGACCCAGTACTTC.

The CDR3 DNA reads TGTGCCAGCCTTTTTAAACCAGGGATAAATGAGCAGTTCTTC. It translates to CASLFKPGINEQFF. V and J are TRBV2 and TRBJ2-1; possible D gene TRBD1, 5 bases. V was shortened by 8 bases and J by 7 bases, with 18 bases between the two germline ends. This CDR3 is 14 amino acids long. Germline V gives CDR1 SNHLY, CDR2 FYNNEI.

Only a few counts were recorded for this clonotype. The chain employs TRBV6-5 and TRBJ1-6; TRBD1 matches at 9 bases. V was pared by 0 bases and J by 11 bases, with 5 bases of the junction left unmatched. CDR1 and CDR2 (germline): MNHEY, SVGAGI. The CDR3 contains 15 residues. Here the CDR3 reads CASSYSTGGGTPLHF. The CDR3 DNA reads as TGTGCCAGCAGTTACTCGACAGGGGGAGGTACACCCCTCCACTTT.

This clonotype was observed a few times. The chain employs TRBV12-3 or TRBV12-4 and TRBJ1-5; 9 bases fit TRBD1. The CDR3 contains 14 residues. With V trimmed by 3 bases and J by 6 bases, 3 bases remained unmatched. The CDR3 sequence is CASSFDRGSQPQHF. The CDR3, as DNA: TGTGCCAGCAGTTTTGACAGGGGGTCTCAGCCCCAGCATTTT.

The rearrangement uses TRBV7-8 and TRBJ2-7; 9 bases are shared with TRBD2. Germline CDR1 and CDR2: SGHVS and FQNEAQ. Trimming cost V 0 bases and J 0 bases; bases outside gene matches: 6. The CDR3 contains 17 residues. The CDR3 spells CASSLAASGISSYEQYF. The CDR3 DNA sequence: TGTGCCAGCAGCTTAGCGGCTAGCGGGATTAGCTCCTACGAGCAGTACTTC.

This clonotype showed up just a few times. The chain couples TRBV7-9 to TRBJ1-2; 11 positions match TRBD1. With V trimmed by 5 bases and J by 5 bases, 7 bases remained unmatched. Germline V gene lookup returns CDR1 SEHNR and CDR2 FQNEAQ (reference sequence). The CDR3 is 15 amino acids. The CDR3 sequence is CASSAGTGGWYGYTF. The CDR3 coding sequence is TGTGCCAGCAGCGCAGGGACAGGGGGTTGGTATGGCTACACCTTC.

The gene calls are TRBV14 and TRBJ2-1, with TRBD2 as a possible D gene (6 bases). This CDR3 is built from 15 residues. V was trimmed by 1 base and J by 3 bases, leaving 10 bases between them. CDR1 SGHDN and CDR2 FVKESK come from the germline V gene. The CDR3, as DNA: TGTGCCAGCAGCCAAGGGGGACTGAGCTACAATGAGCAGTTCTTC. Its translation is CASSQGGLSYNEQFF. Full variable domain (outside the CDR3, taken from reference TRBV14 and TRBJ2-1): EAGVTQFPSHSVIEKGQTVTLRCDPISGHDNLYWYRRVMGKEIKFLLHFVKESKQDESGMPNNRFLAERTGGTYSTLKVQPAELEDSGVYFCASSQGGLSYNEQFFGPGTRLTVL.

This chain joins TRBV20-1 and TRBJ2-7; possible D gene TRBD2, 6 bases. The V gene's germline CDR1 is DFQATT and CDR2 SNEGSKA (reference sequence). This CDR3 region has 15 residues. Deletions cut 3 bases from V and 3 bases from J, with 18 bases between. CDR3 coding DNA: TGCAGTGCTAGCGCCCCCCTAGCGATCGACTACGAGCAGTACTTC. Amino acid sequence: CSASAPLAIDYEQYF.